Described below is a single T cell receptor beta chain sequence and its context. This clonotype was seen only a few times. The clone's antigen remains unknown. Base-call qualities are not available, and no considerably larger clone is one nucleotide away. The data are from a study of human T cells and chemical hapten exposure (dated by TCRdb to the early 2020s). Study-level background: For sensitization, 2% DPC in acetone was applied to an approximately 2 cm by approximately 2 cm area of upper inner arm skin. Throughout the study period of around 25 weeks, patients also received therapeutic DPC doses to the scalp every week. Patch tests used Finn chambers with 0.01% DPC on the upper back, scored after 6 days by International Contact Dermatitis Research Group standards. The mostly female patient cohort included alopecia areata with under or over 50% scalp involvement, alopecia totalis and alopecia universalis. The libraries were sequenced as a pool, and the TCR yield per sample differed mostly because of small variations in library volumes within the pool. This study followed changes in the peripheral blood TCR repertoire in vivo during primary and secondary sensitization of alopecia patients to the hapten diphenylcyclopropenone (DPC). Blood was sampled from patients pre-sensitization (week 0) and at 2, 6 and about 24 weeks after DPC sensitization. For TCR sequencing, blood came from 25 to 35 alopecia patients at anywhere from one to four time points (pre-sensitization, 2, 6 and 24 weeks).

The method behind the library was RACE. The run used a NextSeq 500. During library preparation, unique molecular identifiers were attached to individual cDNA molecules so that TCRs could be counted in a quantitative, reproducible way. Each blood RNA sample was used to sequence both TCR alpha and TCR beta chains. In the original analysis: The median number of TCRs per sample was roughly 94,000, ranging from about 23,224 to 750,000. V, J and CDR3 annotation of the TCR reads was carried out using the Decombinator software suite. For the PS versus PT1 abundance plots, all samples were subsampled to the same number of TCRs (28,000). Expanded TCRs were defined as absent before sensitization and observed at least eight times at the 2-week time point. TCRdb handled the public reads itself, with Q25 trimming in fastp and clone calling in MiXCR, and kept productive beta chains. For every CDR3 protein sequence, its rows merge into one entry that carries the most common genes and DNA. Here the V and J calls rest on TCRdb's processing, not on the authors' analysis. The sample contains 280,000 or so distinct CDR3 sequences, around 7.7% of them found a single time. The top ten constitute about 1.1% of the sample.

From cysteine to phenylalanine, the CDR3 is 15 amino acids long. Of the read, only the CDR3 DNA is kept; its 45 bases are in frame from base 1. CDR1 and CDR2, per the germline V gene, are ENHRY and SYGVKD. V loses 2 bases, J loses 7 bases, and the germline ends lie 12 bases apart. Points the paper makes about the study in general: After repeated subsampling, the strength of the expansion versus patch-test correlation and the threshold at which it became significant changed. The number of PT1 expanded TCRs positively correlated with patch test score, significant at thresholds 8, 16 and 32 but not 4. DPC sensitization did not change the number of TCRs with a frequency above 1 in 1000, and there was no evidence of changes in global repertoire structure. All patients had alopecia, a presumed autoimmune disease, so their immune response might differ from that of healthy individuals. Expanded TCRs formed significantly more large CDR3 similarity clusters than pre-sensitization or healthy control sets, consistent with antigen-driven responses.

Sample time point, as interpreted from the label and publication: pre-sensitization, week 0. Sample treatment or condition, as interpreted from the label and publication: therapeutic diphenylcyclopropenone sensitization with weekly scalp DPC. At each patch-test visit, blood was drawn before the patch test was applied. Patients were eligible if aged 18 to 70, diagnosed with alopecia and judged suitable for DPC therapy, and pregnant patients were excluded. Unfractionated whole blood was collected in Tempus Blood RNA tubes, and total RNA was extracted from that blood. In this chain, TRBV10-3 is recombined with TRBJ1-6; 6 matching bases give a weak D call of TRBD1. Here the sequenced sample was whole blood, taken in connection with sensitization to the hapten diphenylcyclopropenone (DPC). This receptor was taken from a man younger than 35 with alopecia areata. Some clones in this sample may be carry-over from other donors' samples. For the CDR3, the sequence is CAISEDQGMNSPLHF. The DNA is as follows: TGTGCCATCAGTGAGGATCAGGGGATGAATTCACCCCTCCACTTT.